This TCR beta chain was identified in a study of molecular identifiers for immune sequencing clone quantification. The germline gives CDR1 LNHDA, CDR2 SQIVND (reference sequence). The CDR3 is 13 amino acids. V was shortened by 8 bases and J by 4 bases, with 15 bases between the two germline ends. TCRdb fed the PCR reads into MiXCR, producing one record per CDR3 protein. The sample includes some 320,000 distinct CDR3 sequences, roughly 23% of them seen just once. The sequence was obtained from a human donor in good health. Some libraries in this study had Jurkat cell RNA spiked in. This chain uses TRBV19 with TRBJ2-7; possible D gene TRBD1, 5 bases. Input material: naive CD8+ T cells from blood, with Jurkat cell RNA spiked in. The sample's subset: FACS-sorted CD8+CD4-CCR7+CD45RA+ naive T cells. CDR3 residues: CASFETENYEQYF. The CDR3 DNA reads TGTGCCAGTTTTGAGACAGAAAATTACGAGCAGTACTTC.